The 28 T cell receptor beta chains listed next were all sequenced from one sample in a study of identical twins. In TCRdb, the 5' RACE reads were re-called with MiXCR into one record per CDR3 protein. This sample yields roughly 690,000 distinct CDR3 sequences, of which approximately 6.1% are seen a single time; 1.5% to 2% belongs to the top ten. The specimen was naive T cells sorted from blood. The receptor source for this set is a man younger than 35 in good health.

This clonotype was picked up many times. The chain links TRBV20-1 to TRBJ2-1; D remains ambiguous. The CDR3 is made up of 13 amino acids. Trimming took 1 base from V and 0 from J, leaving 4 bases between them. CDR1 and CDR2 from the germline V gene are DFQATT and SNEGSKA (reference sequence). The CDR3 DNA reads as TGCAGTGCTAGAGGACCCTCCTACAATGAGCAGTTCTTC. Its translation: CSARGPSYNEQFF.

This rearrangement joins TRBV12-3 or TRBV12-4 to TRBJ2-6; possible D gene TRBD1, 6 bases. V dropped 8 bases and J dropped 2 bases, with 16 bases sitting between them. The CDR3 runs to 16 residues. The CDR3 DNA reads TGTGCCAGCCTAAGTTCCCCAGGGGCTGGGGCCAACGTCCTGACTTTC. It yields the protein CASLSSPGAGANVLTF.

The chain joins TRBV7-6 to TRBJ2-5; TRBD1 matches at 7 bases. With 3 bases clipped from V and 2 bases from J, the junction kept 3 bases outside the gene matches. Germline lookup yields CDR1 SGHVS and CDR2 FNYEAQ. This CDR3 comprises 14 residues. CDR3 DNA sequence: TGTGCCAGCAGCTTCGGGACAGAGCAAGAGACCCAGTACTTC. Its translation: CASSFGTEQETQYF.

This clonotype has more than one count but fewer than ten. The chain uses TRBV12-3 or TRBV12-4 and TRBJ2-6; D unresolved. V was cut by 5 bases and J by 7 bases, with 15 bases left in between. The CDR3 consists of 15 residues. CDR3 in DNA: TGTGCCAGCAGTCCCTTTTTCAGAGACGCCAACGTCCTGACTTTC. It is translated as CASSPFFRDANVLTF.

This clonotype was seen a handful of times. J is TRBJ2-5 and V is TRBV7-9; 9 bases match TRBD2. V lost 5 bases to trimming and J lost 5 bases; unmatched junction nucleotides: 9. Germline V gene lookup returns CDR1 SEHNR and CDR2 FQNEAQ (reference sequence). CDR3 length: 15 residues. The CDR3 loop reads CASSPGTSTQETQYF. The CDR3 nucleotides are TGTGCCAGCAGCCCCGGGACTAGCACTCAGGAGACCCAGTACTTC.

This clonotype was seen more than once but under ten times. The rearrangement uses TRBV28 and TRBJ1-6; 9 bases map to TRBD1. Unmatched junction bases numbered 9, after V lost 4 bases and J lost 11 bases. CDR1 is MDHEN and CDR2 is SYDVKM in the germline V gene. The CDR3 loop spans 15 amino acids. The CDR3 nucleotides read TGTGCCAGCAGTTCGACAGGGGGTGGATTTGCACCCCTCCACTTT. Translation gives CASSSTGGGFAPLHF.

This clonotype was found a few times. V and J are TRBV2 and TRBJ2-3; 8 nucleotides agree with TRBD2. Germline values: CDR1 SNHLY, CDR2 FYNNEI. Germline trimming cut 5 bases from V and 4 bases from J; bases unmatched to any gene: 5. This CDR3 comprises 14 residues. The CDR3 DNA reads TGTGCCAGCAGTCCTAGACTAGCGCCAGATACGCAGTATTTT. This encodes CASSPRLAPDTQYF.

In this sample, this clonotype turned up a few times. The V call is TRBV28, the J call TRBJ1-3; TRBD1 is a possible D gene (5 bases). The CDR3 runs to 16 residues. Germline-derived CDR1 and CDR2 are MDHEN and SYDVKM. Trimming cost V 6 bases and J 4 bases, with 19 bases left between them. CDR3 sequence: CASSTVRGAGGNTIYF. CDR3 sequence (DNA): TGTGCCAGCAGCACCGTTAGGGGCGCGGGAGGAAACACCATATATTTT.

Points on this clonotype: Given a much more abundant clone one base away, this may be a read error. This chain connects TRBV27 to TRBJ2-1, with 11 bases that match TRBD2. Germline CDR1 is MNHEY and CDR2 is SMNVEV (reference sequence). CDR3 length equals 16 residues. The CDR3, as DNA: TGTGCCAGCAGTTTCATAGCGGGAGGGCCAATGGATGAGCAGCTCTTC. Its protein is CASSFIAGGPMDEQLF.

The V call is TRBV20-1, the J call TRBJ2-5; 15 bases fit TRBD2. Looked up from germline, CDR1 is DFQATT and CDR2 is SNEGSKA (reference sequence). The CDR3 consists of 15 residues. Written as DNA, the CDR3 is TGCAGCATTGGACTAGCGGGAGGGATGGAAGAGACCCAGTACTTC. As protein: CSIGLAGGMEETQYF.

At least ten counts were recorded for this clonotype. V usage is TRBV11-2 and J usage is TRBJ1-1; tentative D call: TRBD1 (6 bases). Germline V gene lookup returns CDR1 SGHAT and CDR2 FQNNGV. V was pared by 2 bases and J by 0 bases, with 10 bases between. This CDR3 region has 15 residues. The CDR3 reads CASSLRQGMNTEAFF. In DNA form, the CDR3 reads TGTGCCAGCAGCTTAAGGCAGGGGATGAACACTGAAGCTTTCTTT.

The table lists this clonotype with many counts. The chain links TRBV20-1 to TRBJ1-2; TRBD1 might be the D (6 bases). Between the trimmed V and J ends, which lost 2 bases and 4 bases, there was a span of 20 bases. Germline V gene lookup returns CDR1 DFQATT and CDR2 SNEGSKA (reference sequence). The CDR3 covers 16 residues. In nucleotides, the CDR3 is TGCAGTGCTAGAATGTCAGGGGAGGCGGTTGGCTATGGCTACACCTTC. This gives the protein CSARMSGEAVGYGYTF.

This clonotype occurred many times. The chain links TRBV6-1 to TRBJ1-2; TRBD1 is a possible D gene (5 bases). The germline gives CDR1 MNHNS, CDR2 SASEGT. The V end was cut by 5 bases, the J end by 2 bases, with 12 bases between. This CDR3 has 14 residues. CDR3 sequence: CASSPPEGNYGYTF. The CDR3 DNA reads TGTGCCAGCAGTCCCCCGGAGGGGAACTATGGCTACACCTTC.

The sample holds many counts of this clonotype. V and J are TRBV29-1 and TRBJ2-3; 8 bases agree with TRBD2. Losses at the gene ends were 5 bases for V and 1 base for J; bases not matched to a gene: 5. Germline V lookup: CDR1 SQVTM, CDR2 ANQGSEA. The CDR3 contains 14 residues. Written as DNA, the CDR3 is TGCAGCGTTCCCCTGACTAGCGGCACAGATACGCAGTATTTT. Its translation: CSVPLTSGTDTQYF.

At least ten counts were recorded for this clonotype. The DNA of the CDR3 is TGTGCCAGCAGCCAAAGCTCAAACGACCCGACCCAGTACTTC. This translates into CASSQSSNDPTQYF. The chain employs TRBV11-2 and TRBJ2-5; D ambiguous. This CDR3 contains 14 residues. Germline assignment: CDR1 SGHAT and CDR2 FQNNGV. The V end lost 5 bases, the J end lost 7 bases, and 17 bases lay between the germline ends.

The chain uses TRBV6-1 and TRBJ2-5; D not certain. Germline V gene lookup returns CDR1 MNHNS and CDR2 SASEGT. The CDR3 totals 16 residues. Trimming removed 2 bases at V and 3 bases at J, with 16 bases between. The CDR3 region has the DNA TGTGCCAGCAGTGAATTCATAAGGACGCTGAAAGAGACCCAGTACTTC. As protein: CASSEFIRTLKETQYF.

Ten or more counts support this clonotype. The CDR3, as DNA: TGTGCCAGCAGTTACTCGGAAGGCAACGGGGAGCTGTTTTTT. This encodes CASSYSEGNGELFF. This rearrangement joins TRBV6-5 to TRBJ2-2; D is ambiguous. This CDR3 is built from 14 residues. Trimming pared 0 bases from V and 7 bases from J, leaving 9 bases between. From germline, CDR1 is MNHEY and CDR2 SVGAGI.

This clonotype has at least ten counts. The chain recombines TRBV10-3 with TRBJ1-2; 9 nucleotides agree with TRBD1. V shed 7 bases and J 4 bases; nucleotides not matched to a gene: 10. Germline CDR1 ENHRY, CDR2 SYGVKD. The CDR3 has 15 amino acids. CDR3 region: CAINRSTGGIYGYTF. The CDR3 region has the DNA TGTGCCATCAATAGATCGACAGGGGGGATCTATGGCTACACCTTC.

Many counts were recorded for this clonotype. The V call is TRBV7-8, the J call TRBJ2-7; D is ambiguous. V lost 7 bases and J lost 2, with 18 bases in between. Germline-derived CDR1 and CDR2 are SGHVS and FQNEAQ. The length of the CDR3 is 15 residues. CDR3 protein: CASMLDWGVPYEQYF. CDR3 nucleotides: TGTGCCAGCATGCTCGATTGGGGTGTTCCCTACGAGCAGTACTTC.

In this sample, this clonotype turned up many times. The J gene is TRBJ2-3, the V gene TRBV20-1, with 8 bases identical to TRBD1. Per germline, CDR1 DFQATT and CDR2 SNEGSKA (reference sequence). This CDR3 is built from 14 residues. Losses at the gene ends were 6 bases for V and 2 bases for J; bases not matched to a gene: 7. CDR3 DNA sequence: TGCAGTGCGGAGGACAGGGAAACCACAGATACGCAGTATTTT. This gives the protein CSAEDRETTDTQYF.

The chain combines TRBV5-1 with TRBJ1-4; D is unresolved. V was pared by 6 bases and J by 6 bases, with 12 bases between. This CDR3 comprises 13 residues. Germline loops: CDR1 SGHRS, CDR2 YFSETQ. CDR3 DNA sequence: TGCGCCAGCACGTCTTCACTGGATGAAAAACTGTTTTTT. Amino acid sequence: CASTSSLDEKLFF.

This clonotype was counted many times. This sequence joins TRBV6-1 and TRBJ2-1, with 8 bases fitting TRBD2. The V gene end was trimmed by 6 bases and the J gene end by 6 bases; junction bases not matched to a gene: 4. The CDR3 is made up of 13 amino acids. Germline values: CDR1 MNHNS, CDR2 SASEGT. The CDR3 sequence: CASRGTRLNEQFF. CDR3 nucleotides: TGTGCCAGCAGGGGGACTAGGCTCAATGAGCAGTTCTTC.

The table lists this clonotype with a few counts. V gene TRBV14 combines with J gene TRBJ2-7, with TRBD1 matching 7 bases. The CDR3 runs 13 residues. V lost 4 bases and J lost 6; bases outside the gene matches: 6. Germline CDR1 is SGHDN and CDR2 is FVKESK. CDR3 protein: CASSPRTGGEQYF. CDR3 in DNA: TGTGCCAGCAGCCCGCGGACAGGTGGCGAGCAGTACTTC.

This clonotype was counted many times. The V and J genes are TRBV27 and TRBJ2-3, with 9 bases lining up with TRBD1. Unmatched junction bases numbered 7, after V lost 4 bases and J lost 5 bases. The CDR3 extends over 15 amino acids. Per germline, CDR1 MNHEY and CDR2 SMNVEV (reference sequence). CDR3 protein: CASSSVPGQGDTQYF. The CDR3 DNA sequence: TGTGCCAGCAGTTCCGTCCCGGGACAGGGAGATACGCAGTATTTT.

The V gene is TRBV6-5, the J gene TRBJ1-2; D is perhaps TRBD1 (6 bases). The germline V gene has CDR1 MNHEY and CDR2 SVGAGI. The CDR3 covers 14 residues. V lost 0 bases and J lost 8, with 13 bases in between. The CDR3 coding sequence is TGTGCCAGCAGTTACTCTACAGGGCTTGGGGGCTACACCTTC. Translating gives CASSYSTGLGGYTF.

Concerning this clonotype itself: A much larger clone differs from this one at a single base, so this may be a read error. The conserved phenylalanine or tryptophan is not found at the CDR3 terminus, so this likely reflects a read error. The J gene is TRBJ1-5, the V gene TRBV10-3; 8 nucleotides line up with TRBD1. Germline lookup yields CDR1 ENHRY and CDR2 SYGVKD. The CDR3 extends over 15 amino acids. Trimming cost V 0 bases and J 7 bases; bases outside gene matches: 5. The DNA of the CDR3 is TGTGCCATCAGTGAGTCGGACAGGGTCAGGCAGCCCCAGCATTCT. Protein sequence: CAISESDRVRQPQHS.

This clonotype was seen only a few times. V is TRBV12-3 or TRBV12-4 and J is TRBJ2-3, with 7 bases identical to TRBD1. The CDR3 extends over 15 amino acids. Trimming cost V 7 bases and J 4 bases; bases outside gene matches: 11. CDR3 coding DNA: TGTGCCAGCATCTCACCAGGGGGTCCCCCAGATACGCAGTATTTT. Translating it yields CASISPGGPPDTQYF.

This clonotype was seen a handful of times. The chain combines TRBV24-1 with TRBJ2-4, with D uncertain. Germline-derived CDR1 and CDR2 are KGHDR and SFDVKD. There are 10 residues in the CDR3. The germline V and J ends were trimmed by 3 bases and 12 bases, with 5 bases remaining between them. CDR3 coding DNA: TGTGCCACCAGTGATCCCGATCAGTACTTC. Residues: CATSDPDQYF.